These 27 T cell receptor beta chains originate from one sample sequenced in a study of T cells in Graves' hyperthyroidism and ophthalmopathy. RNA transcripts served as the template for amplifying TCR beta CDR3 regions. HTBI primers drove first-round RT-PCR of the TCR CDR3. Each CDR3 protein gets one entry after TCRdb re-called the multiplex PCR reads with MiXCR. The table shows around 530,000 distinct CDR3 sequences, with about a sixth occurring only once. Sequenced input: blood. The receptors shown here come from a woman younger than 35 with Graves' ophthalmopathy.

This clonotype has only a few counts. J is TRBJ2-3 and V is TRBV11-3, with 8 bases identical to TRBD1. The CDR3 runs to 14 residues. Losses at the gene ends were 3 bases for V and 7 bases for J; bases not matched to a gene: 6. Germline V CDR1 and CDR2: SGHNT, YENEEA. CDR3 protein: CASSLGRGRNTQYF. As DNA, the CDR3 is TGTGCCAGCAGCTTGGGCAGGGGGCGAAATACGCAGTATTTT.

This clonotype has more than one count but fewer than ten. The V gene is TRBV27, the J gene TRBJ1-2; D may be TRBD1 (5 bases). Between the trimmed V and J ends, which lost 6 bases and 4 bases, there was a span of 9 bases. The germline gives CDR1 MNHEY, CDR2 SMNVEV (reference sequence). This CDR3 comprises 12 residues. CDR3 sequence: CASRKGLYGYTF. In nucleotides, the CDR3 is TGTGCCAGCAGAAAGGGGCTCTATGGCTACACCTTC.

This clonotype was seen repeatedly, ten times or more. The chain couples TRBV20-1 to TRBJ1-1, with 7 bases aligning to TRBD1. Trimming removed 6 bases from V and 8 bases from J; junction bases left unmatched: 3. This CDR3 contains 10 residues. Germline assignment: CDR1 DFQATT and CDR2 SNEGSKA (reference sequence). CDR3 sequence reads: CSAETGEAFF. The CDR3, as DNA: TGCAGTGCGGAGACAGGGGAAGCTTTCTTT.

This clonotype has more than one count but fewer than ten. The CDR3 loop is CSAGSGTTSSYEQYF. The CDR3 coding sequence is TGCAGTGCTGGATCCGGGACCACGAGCTCCTACGAGCAGTACTTC. The chain is built from TRBV20-1 and TRBJ2-7, with D perhaps assigned TRBD1 or TRBD2 (5 bases each). Between the trimmed V and J ends, which lost 5 bases and 0 bases, there was a span of 17 bases. Looked up from germline, CDR1 is DFQATT and CDR2 is SNEGSKA (reference sequence). The CDR3 runs to 15 residues.

This clonotype was recorded many times. The V and J genes are TRBV5-1 and TRBJ1-1; 9 nucleotides match TRBD1. V was clipped by 4 bases and J by 0 bases; unmatched bases: 4. From germline, CDR1 is SGHRS and CDR2 YFSETQ. The CDR3 is 15 amino acids. This CDR3 is CASSRTGEMNTEAFF. The CDR3 nucleotides read TGCGCCAGCAGCCGGACAGGGGAGATGAACACTGAAGCTTTCTTT.

This clonotype was seen repeatedly, ten times or more. This chain links TRBV18 with TRBJ1-2; TRBD1 is a possible D gene (6 bases). Germline V gives CDR1 KGHSH, CDR2 LQKENI. V lost 1 base to trimming and J lost 8 bases, with 11 bases between them. The CDR3 covers 13 residues. In nucleotides, the CDR3 is TGTGCCAGCTCACCACGGGGGCGTGACGGCTACACCTTC. Its translation: CASSPRGRDGYTF.

V usage is TRBV4-3 and J usage is TRBJ2-1, with unresolved D. The germline gives CDR1 LGHNA, CDR2 YSLEER. CDR3 length: 16 amino acids. Trimming removed 0 bases from V and 0 bases from J, with 9 bases in between. CDR3 in amino acids: CASSQEGSSSYNEQFF. The CDR3 coding sequence is TGCGCCAGCAGCCAAGAGGGCAGTAGCTCCTACAATGAGCAGTTCTTC.

V gene TRBV27 combines with J gene TRBJ2-2; D is unclear. Germline lookup yields CDR1 MNHEY and CDR2 SMNVEV (reference sequence). V was pared by 2 bases and J by 6 bases, with 4 bases between. This CDR3 comprises 12 residues. DNA for the CDR3: TGTGCCAGCAGTTTAAACGCCGGGGAGCTGTTTTTT. Encoded protein: CASSLNAGELFF.

The chain recombines TRBV6-2 or TRBV6-3 with TRBJ2-1, with 12 bases fitting TRBD2. Per germline, CDR1 MNHEY and CDR2 SVGEGT. With V trimmed by 6 bases and J by 5 bases, 8 bases remained unmatched. This CDR3 has 16 residues. This CDR3 is CASRKHRLAGDNEQFF. The CDR3 nucleotides read TGTGCCAGCAGAAAACATAGACTAGCGGGGGACAATGAGCAGTTCTTC.

This clonotype was counted at least ten times. This rearrangement joins TRBV6-1 to TRBJ1-1; 8 positions match TRBD1. Germline CDR1 MNHNS, CDR2 SASEGT. The ends lost 4 bases at V and 11 bases at J; junction bases unmatched: 9. The length of the CDR3 is 13 residues. The CDR3 nucleotides are TGTGCCAGCAGTGGGGCCGCAGGGGGCTTGGCTTTCTTT. As protein: CASSGAAGGLAFF.

As for this clonotype: A much larger clone lies a single base off, so this may be a read error. The V call is TRBV5-1, the J call TRBJ2-3; D could derive from TRBD1 or TRBD2 (5 bases each). The CDR3 has 15 amino acids. Germline CDR1 is SGHRS and CDR2 is YFSETQ. This CDR3 is CASGFSGRSTDTQYF. The CDR3 coding sequence is TGCGCCAGCGGCTTCTCGGGACGGAGCACAGATACGCAGTATTTT.

About this clonotype itself: This clone may be a read error of a much larger clone one base away. V and J are TRBV4-1 and TRBJ1-5, with 7 nucleotides matching TRBD1. J gave up 7 bases and V 1 base, and 7 bases lay outside the gene matches. Per the germline V gene, CDR1 is MGHRA and CDR2 is YSYEKL. This CDR3 region has 15 residues. The CDR3 sequence: CASSQGGGGGQPQHF. The CDR3, as DNA: TGCGCCAGCAGCCAAGGTGGAGGGGGCGGGCAGCCCCAGCATTTT.

Details on this clonotype: A clone one base away is much larger, so this may be a read error. V is TRBV28 and J is TRBJ1-4; 7 bases fit TRBD1. This CDR3 is 14 amino acids long. With 6 bases clipped from V and 5 bases from J, the junction kept 6 bases outside the gene matches. Germline V gene lookup returns CDR1 MDHEN and CDR2 SYDVKM. CDR3 region: CASSLQGYNEKLFF. For the CDR3, the DNA is TGTGCCAGCAGCCTACAGGGGTACAATGAAAAACTGTTTTTT.

The chain's CDR3 is CASSGTGPNTGELFF. CDR3 coding DNA: TGTGCCAGCAGTGGGACAGGGCCGAACACCGGGGAGCTGTTTTTT. The chain recombines TRBV25-1 with TRBJ2-2; TRBD1 matches 8 bases. After removal of 4 bases from V and 0 bases from J, the junction contained 1 base not matched to a gene. The CDR3 length is 15 residues. The germline gives CDR1 MGHDK, CDR2 SYGVNS. The whole variable domain, remainder taken from reference TRBV25-1 and TRBJ2-2, is EADIYQTPRYLVIGTGKKITLECSQTMGHDKMYWYQQDPGMELHLIHYSYGVNSTEKGDLSSESTVSRIRTEHFPLTLESARPSHTSQYLCASSGTGPNTGELFFGEGSRLTVL.

This chain uses TRBV2 with TRBJ2-7; 9 nucleotides align to TRBD1. The CDR3 length is 14 residues. CDR1 SNHLY and CDR2 FYNNEI come from the germline V gene. V was clipped by 5 bases and J by 6 bases; unmatched bases: 8. The CDR3 bases are TGTGCCAGCAGTCGGGACAGGGCGTTGAGCGAGCAGTACTTC. Translating it yields CASSRDRALSEQYF.

This clonotype was seen repeatedly, ten times or more. The rearrangement joins TRBV5-1 to TRBJ2-1; tentatively, D is TRBD1 or TRBD2 (5 bases each). V shed 7 bases and J shed 9 bases, with 20 bases lying between them. CDR3 size: 14 residues. CDR1 and CDR2 (germline): SGHRS, YFSETQ. DNA for the CDR3: TGCGCCAGCCAAACGGACGGGGCGGTTCCTGAGCAGTTCTTC. Translating gives CASQTDGAVPEQFF.

The table lists this clonotype with many counts. V gene TRBV28 combines with J gene TRBJ1-5, with D maybe TRBD1 (6 bases). Trimming took 6 bases from V and 5 from J, leaving 11 bases between them. The germline CDR1 and CDR2 sequences are MDHEN and SYDVKM. The CDR3 contains 13 residues. The CDR3, as DNA: TGTGCCAGCAGCCGACAGGTCCATCAGCCCCAGCATTTT. Its protein is CASSRQVHQPQHF. The whole variable domain, filled in from reference TRBV28 and TRBJ1-5, reads DVKVTQSSRYLVKRTGEKVFLECVQDMDHENMFWYRQDPGLGLRLIYFSYDVKMKEKGDIPEGYSVSREKKERFSLILESASTNQTSMYLCASSRQVHQPQHFGDGTRLSIL.

This clonotype was counted at least ten times. The rearrangement joins TRBV3-1 to TRBJ2-1, with unresolved D. V was clipped by 0 bases and J by 10 bases, with 7 bases between them. Germline values: CDR1 LGHDT, CDR2 YNNKEL (reference sequence). The CDR3 loop spans 12 amino acids. The CDR3 loop reads CASSQEPGEQFF. The DNA of the CDR3 is TGTGCCAGCAGCCAAGAGCCCGGGGAGCAGTTCTTC.

Ten or more counts support this clonotype. The chain uses TRBV7-2 and TRBJ1-5; TRBD1 might be the D (6 bases). Germline CDR1 reads SGHTA; CDR2 reads FQGNSA. Trimming removed 6 bases from V and 2 bases from J, with 14 bases in between. CDR3 length: 15 residues. CDR3 sequence (DNA): TGTGCCAGCAGAGAGGGGGGCGTAGGCAATCAGCCCCAGCATTTT. The encoded protein is CASREGGVGNQPQHF. The entire variable domain, with the rest obtained from reference TRBV7-2 and TRBJ1-5, is as follows: GAGVSQSPSNKVTEKGKDVELRCDPISGHTALYWYRQSLGQGLEFLIYFQGNSAPDKSGLPSDRFSAERTGGSVSTLTIQRTQQEDSAVYLCASREGGVGNQPQHFGDGTRLSIL.

The V call is TRBV27, the J call TRBJ2-7; 10 bases are a match to TRBD2. Per germline, CDR1 MNHEY and CDR2 SMNVEV (reference sequence). The V segment lost 6 bases and the J segment 4 bases; nucleotides outside the gene matches: 9. This CDR3 comprises 15 residues. CDR3 in DNA: TGTGCCAGCAGGTTGGCTAGCGGGAGTCAGTACGAGCAGTACTTC. Its translation is CASRLASGSQYEQYF.

This clonotype showed up many times. The V and J genes are TRBV12-3 or TRBV12-4 and TRBJ1-1; D perhaps matches TRBD1 (6 bases). The CDR3 length is 14 residues. V was shortened by 6 bases and J by 3 bases, with 14 bases between the two germline ends. CDR3 coding DNA: TGTGCCAGCAGACTACAGGGTCTGTACACTGAAGCTTTCTTT. Amino acids: CASRLQGLYTEAFF.

The rearrangement uses TRBV3-2 and TRBJ2-7; the table's D call, TRBD2, was not checked against the DNA. TRBV3-2 is an annotated pseudogene. CDR3 size: 13 residues. CDR3 sequence reads: CASEHGTSYEQYF. CDR3 nucleotide sequence: TGTGCCAGCGAACACGGGACTAGCTACGAGCAGTACTTC.

Note on this clonotype: A much larger clone differs by one base, so this may be a read error. This likely comes from a read error, as the CDR3 has no conserved phenylalanine or tryptophan at its end. The chain joins TRBV20-1 to TRBJ2-7; TRBD2 aligns across 12 bases. The CDR3 totals 15 residues. The V and J ends lost 2 bases and 2 bases, in that order; junction bases with no gene match: 4. The V gene's germline CDR1 is DFQATT and CDR2 SNEGSKA (reference sequence). The CDR3 DNA reads TGCAGTGCTAGATCCAGGACTAGCGGGGCCTACGAGCAGTACCTC. It is translated as CSARSRTSGAYEQYL.

In its sample, this clonotype was seen a few times. The chain couples TRBV7-9 to TRBJ2-7; tentatively, D is TRBD1 (6 bases). Germline V gene lookup returns CDR1 SEHNR and CDR2 FQNEAQ (reference sequence). V lost 2 bases to trimming and J lost 1 base, with 15 bases between them. This CDR3 is 16 amino acids long. The CDR3: CASSLFEQGLSYEQYF. CDR3 coding DNA: TGTGCCAGCAGCTTATTTGAGCAGGGGCTTTCCTACGAGCAGTACTTC.

This clonotype was counted ten times or more. The chain combines TRBV5-5 with TRBJ2-2, with TRBD2 identical over 13 bases. Per the germline V gene, CDR1 is SGHKS and CDR2 is YYEKEE (reference sequence). The CDR3 length is 18 residues. V gave up 0 bases and J gave up 3 bases; unmatched junction bases: 5. CDR3 amino acids: CASSLGLAGGRDTGELFF. CDR3 bases: TGTGCCAGCAGCTTGGGACTAGCGGGGGGACGAGACACCGGGGAGCTGTTTTTT.

On this clonotype: Just one base apart from a much larger clone, this may be a read error. The chain couples TRBV6-1 to TRBJ1-2, with no clear D. This CDR3 has 12 amino acids. The V gene lost 3 bases and the J gene lost 7 bases, with 9 bases spanning the gap. The germline gives CDR1 MNHNS, CDR2 SASEGT. The CDR3: CASSERHLGYTF. The CDR3 DNA reads as TGTGCCAGCAGTGAGCGACACCTTGGCTACACCTTC.

The table lists this clonotype with many counts. The chain is built from TRBV5-6 and TRBJ1-1, with TRBD1 as a possible D gene (5 bases). This CDR3 has 14 amino acids. Trimming left V 2 bases short and J 6 bases short, with 14 bases between. CDR1 is SGHDT, CDR2 YYEEEE, per germline. CDR3 sequence (DNA): TGTGCCAGCAGCTTTTCAGGGTATCGGCCTGAAGCTTTCTTT. Its translation is CASSFSGYRPEAFF.